The sample holds many counts of the clone carrying this T cell receptor beta chain. Its antigen remains unknown. This specimen belongs to a study of blood T cells in healthy people across ages. The study's findings and limits: Older age coincided with a roughly linear decline in TCR beta diversity per million T cells. More naive CD4+ cells and higher diversity marked long-lived donors relative to aged donors.

Trimming took off 3 bases at V and 10 bases at J, with 13 bases between the two ends. This CDR3 spans 13 amino acids. With a J-beta primer mix and a sample-barcoded 5' primer, a second PCR ran about 7 to 12 cycles. Each cDNA molecule was tagged by a template-switch adaptor that had 12 random nucleotides. Sequencing recovered at least 2.5 million CDR3-containing paired-end reads from each sample. TCRdb called the 5' RACE reads again in MiXCR, with one record for every CDR3 protein. Of about 1.6 million distinct CDR3 sequences listed, 34% are singletons. V usage is TRBV12-3 or TRBV12-4 and J usage is TRBJ2-1, with D possibly matching TRBD2 (6 bases). Sequenced sample: blood. This TCR was recovered from a woman in her twenties or thirties in good health. CDR3 coding DNA: TGTGCCAGCAGTTTGGACTACCGTAGCGAGCAGTTCTTC. It yields the protein CASSLDYRSEQFF.